The clone carrying this TCR beta chain was picked up a small number of times. The antigen remains unidentified. Germline V gives CDR1 SGHRS, CDR2 YFSETQ. The CDR3 is made up of 16 amino acids. Trimming took off 1 base at V and 0 bases at J, with 10 bases between the two ends. TCRdb reprocessed the RT-PCR reads with MiXCR, giving one entry per CDR3 protein. The sample lists just under 550,000 distinct CDR3 sequences; around a quarter were seen once. These data originate in a study of response to subunit inactivated influenza vaccine. Study-wide findings and caveats: Few new T cells, the authors suggested, are recruited by each seasonal influenza vaccination.

These same records also appear under a second study, on T cells expressing NK-cell markers. That report notes: Production of TCR beta cDNA relied on 5'RACE template switching with UMIs.

The source is a man between 45 and 60 years old who received an inactivated influenza vaccine. The input for sequencing was CD4+ T cells sorted from PBMCs, taken 11 to 12 days after vaccination. This chain connects TRBV5-1 to TRBJ2-2; D is unclear. In DNA, the CDR3 is TGCGCCAGCAGCTTGATAAGGCAGGCGAACACCGGGGAGCTGTTTTTT. It encodes CASSLIRQANTGELFF.